The 12 T cell receptor beta chains in this list originate from one sample, sequenced in a study of T cell repertoires in cytomegalovirus infection (dated by TCRdb to about 2019). The sequencer listed for this sample is Illumina HiSeq 1500. Clones were called with MiXCR by TCRdb after fastp trimmed the public reads at Q25, and only in-frame beta chains were retained. A single entry per CDR3 protein holds the most common genes and DNA from its merged rows. The sample has some 300,000 distinct CDR3 sequences on record, approximately 13% of them singletons. About 8.7% of the sample comes from the top ten. Material: PBMCs. All receptors derive from a human donor in good health (CMV status not recorded). Some clones in this sample may be carry-over from other donors' samples.

V and J are TRBV20-1 and TRBJ2-5; TRBD2 agrees at 7 bases. Per germline, CDR1 DFQATT and CDR2 SNEGSKA (reference sequence). The CDR3 contains 15 residues. V was clipped by 5 bases and J by 7 bases; unmatched bases: 16. CDR3 nucleotides: TGCAGTGCTCTGTCTACGACGGGAGGCGGTTGGACCCAGTACTTC. Translating gives CSALSTTGGGWTQYF.

This clonotype was detected only a few times. V and J are TRBV28 and TRBJ2-5; 8 nucleotides align to TRBD1. This CDR3 has 15 amino acids. V shed 3 bases, J shed 4 bases, and the junction held 7 bases outside the gene matches. The germline gives CDR1 MDHEN, CDR2 SYDVKM. CDR3 residues: CASSFPGGWAETQYF. CDR3 nucleotide sequence: TGTGCCAGCAGTTTCCCAGGGGGCTGGGCAGAGACCCAGTACTTC.

This clonotype was detected ten times or more. The V call is TRBV7-2, the J call TRBJ2-1, with unresolved D. The CDR3 extends over 14 amino acids. Germline assignment: CDR1 SGHTA and CDR2 FQGNSA. V was shortened by 2 bases and J by 3 bases, with 8 bases between the two germline ends. The CDR3 loop reads CASSLLYSYNEQFF. The CDR3 bases are TGTGCCAGCAGCTTATTGTACAGCTACAATGAGCAGTTCTTC.

In its sample, this clonotype was seen a few times. The CDR3: CSALDRDSTGELFF. For the CDR3, the DNA is TGCAGTGCTTTGGACAGGGACAGCACCGGGGAGCTGTTTTTT. The rearrangement links TRBV20-1 to TRBJ2-2; 8 nucleotides match TRBD1. Germline V gene data show CDR1 as DFQATT and CDR2 as SNEGSKA (reference sequence). The CDR3 length is 14 residues. Trimming cost V 5 bases and J 4 bases; bases outside gene matches: 6.

Here the CDR3 DNA reads TGTGCCAGCCTCCGGGACGGATACTACGAGCAGTACTTC. Protein sequence: CASLRDGYYEQYF. The chain combines TRBV6-2 or TRBV6-3 with TRBJ2-7; D might be TRBD1 or TRBD2, each matching 5 bases. The CDR3 is made up of 13 amino acids. CDR1 MNHEY and CDR2 SVGEGT come from the germline V gene. The ends were cut back, 8 bases at V and 3 bases at J, with 14 bases in the middle.

This clonotype was seen more than once but under ten times. V gene TRBV28 combines with J gene TRBJ1-1; D remains ambiguous. V lost 7 bases and J lost 1, with 10 bases in between. Germline CDR1 reads MDHEN; CDR2 reads SYDVKM. This CDR3 spans 13 amino acids. The CDR3 nucleotides are TGTGCCAGCAACCGAGGAGGGAACACTGAAGCTTTCTTT. This gives the protein CASNRGGNTEAFF.

This chain links TRBV20-1 with TRBJ2-7; D remains unclear. This CDR3 spans 12 amino acids. Trimming stripped 5 bases from V and 4 bases from J, with 12 bases between. Germline V gene data show CDR1 as DFQATT and CDR2 as SNEGSKA (reference sequence). The CDR3 coding sequence is TGCAGTGCTTCCACACGGACGTACGAGCAGTACTTC. As protein: CSASTRTYEQYF.

This clonotype has a count of ten or more. This sequence joins TRBV20-1 and TRBJ1-6, with D perhaps matching TRBD1 (6 bases). The CDR3 totals 16 residues. Germline V gene data show CDR1 as DFQATT and CDR2 as SNEGSKA (reference sequence). V was shortened by 4 bases and J by 0 bases, with 13 bases between the two germline ends. As DNA, the CDR3 is TGCAGTGCTAACCTACAGGGAAGCTCCTATAATTCACCCCTCCACTTT. Translating it yields CSANLQGSSYNSPLHF.

The chain carries TRBV28 and TRBJ2-3; D might be TRBD2 (5 bases). The CDR3 spans 15 residues. V was pared by 5 bases and J by 2 bases, with 14 bases between. Germline CDR1 reads MDHEN; CDR2 reads SYDVKM. CDR3 in DNA: TGTGCCAGCAGTCCCACGGACGGACTCACAGATACGCAGTATTTT. Its protein is CASSPTDGLTDTQYF.

The chain is built from TRBV6-6 and TRBJ2-3; D may be TRBD1 or TRBD2 (5 bases each). V was clipped by 0 bases and J by 7 bases, with 11 bases between them. Germline V gene data show CDR1 as MNHNY and CDR2 as SVGAGI (reference sequence). This CDR3 is built from 14 residues. CDR3 loop: CASSYSMGVNTQYF. The CDR3 coding sequence is TGTGCCAGCAGTTACTCGATGGGGGTAAATACGCAGTATTTT.

This clonotype showed up just a few times. The V call is TRBV20-1, the J call TRBJ2-7; 11 positions agree with TRBD2. V lost 0 bases, J lost 7 bases, and 5 bases stayed unmatched. The CDR3 is made up of 14 amino acids. The germline V gene has CDR1 DFQATT and CDR2 SNEGSKA (reference sequence). The CDR3 nucleotides are TGCAGTGCTAGAGAACTAGCGGGAGTGGGGGAGCAGTACTTC. The encoded protein is CSARELAGVGEQYF.

This chain joins TRBV29-1 and TRBJ2-4, with 11 nucleotides matching TRBD2. Losses at the gene ends were 6 bases for V and 5 bases for J; bases not matched to a gene: 6. Germline CDR1 and CDR2: SQVTM and ANQGSEA. This CDR3 spans 14 amino acids. CDR3 sequence reads: CSVQTSGIENIQYF. The CDR3 region has the DNA TGCAGCGTACAGACTAGCGGGATAGAAAACATTCAGTACTTC. The full variable domain, completed using reference TRBV29-1 and TRBJ2-4, is SAVISQKPSRDICQRGTSLTIQCQVDSQVTMMFWYRQQPGQSLTLIATANQGSEATYESGFVIDKFPISRPNLTFSTLTVSNMSPEDSSIYLCSVQTSGIENIQYFGAGTRLSVL.